A single T cell receptor (beta chain) is shown here with its context. This sample is part of a study of blood T cell repertoires in COVID-19. The method was immunoSEQ multiplex PCR; TCRdb's version includes in-frame clones alone and lacks a portion of them. The sample lists about 160,000 clones, roughly 84% occurring once. Those who participated ranged in age from about 18 to 89 years and resided in about two dozen US areas. Cohorts were determined from participant-reported clinical history. Two negative PCRs, clearance, or symptom resolution were required of recovered Cohort 3 donors. This CDR3 spans 14 amino acids. Trimming at V came to 3 bases and at J to 12 bases, leaving 8 bases not matched to a gene. Germline V gene sequence: CDR1 SGHAT, CDR2 FQDESV (reference sequence).

Sequencing used PBMCs or T cells enriched from blood (not recorded which). The chain has TRBV11-1 and TRBJ2-1; TRBD2 aligns across 10 bases. The sequence came from a man between 60 and 75 years old who had recovered from COVID-19. CDR3 protein: CASSFERGGWGQFF. CDR3 DNA sequence: TGTGCCAGCAGCTTCGAGCGGGGGGGCTGGGGGCAGTTCTTC.